The next 13 T cell receptor beta chains were all read from a single sample in a study of shared clonotypes between healthy human individuals. The method was immunoSEQ multiplex PCR; TCRdb's version includes in-frame clones alone and lacks a portion of them. The sample includes about 1 million clones, about three quarters of them seen just once. The sequencing sample was made of memory CD4+ T cells sorted from blood. Subset specified: CD45RA-negative fraction. The receptors stem from a young man in good health.

This sequence joins TRBV14 and TRBJ1-3; D gene ambiguous. From germline, CDR1 is SGHDN and CDR2 FVKESK. V shed 4 bases and J shed 4 bases, with 14 bases lying between them. This CDR3 is 15 amino acids long. The CDR3 here is CASSPWSSKGNTIYF. For the CDR3, the DNA is TGTGCCAGCAGCCCTTGGTCCTCTAAGGGAAACACCATATATTTT.

The rearrangement joins TRBV14 to TRBJ2-3; no clear D gene. V was pared by 5 bases and J by 1 base, with 13 bases between. CDR1 is SGHDN and CDR2 is FVKESK in the germline V gene. This CDR3 comprises 15 residues. CDR3 sequence: CASSSLGHRTDTQYF. In nucleotides, the CDR3 is TGTGCCAGCAGCTCCCTAGGGCACCGCACAGATACGCAGTATTTT. Based on the CDR3 plus reference TRBV14 and TRBJ2-3, the full variable domain is EAGVTQFPSHSVIEKGQTVTLRCDPISGHDNLYWYRRVMGKEIKFLLHFVKESKQDESGMPNNRFLAERTGGTYSTLKVQPAELEDSGVYFCASSSLGHRTDTQYFGPGTRLTVL.

The rearrangement links TRBV19 to TRBJ1-2; 10 positions match TRBD1. The CDR3 runs 13 residues. Trimming removed 7 bases from V and 6 bases from J; junction bases left unmatched: 5. Germline V gene lookup returns CDR1 LNHDA and CDR2 SQIVND (reference sequence). CDR3 amino acids: CASTGQGIDGYTF. Written as DNA, the CDR3 is TGTGCCAGTACGGGACAGGGGATTGATGGCTACACCTTC.

In this sample, this clone turned up once. This rearrangement joins TRBV27 to TRBJ1-4; 7 bases are shared with TRBD1. This CDR3 region has 14 residues. CDR1 and CDR2 (germline): MNHEY, SMNVEV (reference sequence). J gave up 4 bases and V 6 bases, and 5 bases lay outside the gene matches. DNA for the CDR3: TGTGCCAGCAGGCGACAGGGATTTAATGAAAAACTGTTTTTT. Its translation is CASRRQGFNEKLFF. The whole variable domain, remainder taken from reference TRBV27 and TRBJ1-4, is EAQVTQNPRYLITVTGKKLTVTCSQNMNHEYMSWYRQDPGLGLRQIYYSMNVEVTDKGDVPEGYKVSRKEKRNFPLILESPSPNQTSLYFCASRRQGFNEKLFFGSGTQLSVL.

This chain uses TRBV5-4 with TRBJ2-2; 11 positions agree with TRBD2. This CDR3 has 18 amino acids. Trimming at V came to 4 bases and at J to 8 bases, leaving 16 bases not matched to a gene. Germline V gives CDR1 SGHNT, CDR2 YYREEE (reference sequence). The CDR3, as DNA: TGTGCCAGCAGCCCCGGGACTAGCGGTACTACCCTTGGGGGGGAGCTGTTTTTT. Translation gives CASSPGTSGTTLGGELFF.

Turning to this clone: Other nucleotide sequences from this sample produce the same CDR3. The DNA of the CDR3 is TGCGCCAGCAGCTTCGGGACTAATCAGCCCCAGCATTTT. This translates into CASSFGTNQPQHF. The gene calls are TRBV5-1 and TRBJ1-5; TRBD1 might be the D (5 bases). V was shortened by 2 bases and J by 4 bases, with 7 bases between the two germline ends. In germline, CDR1 is SGHRS, CDR2 YFSETQ. The CDR3 totals 13 residues. The complete variable domain, with remaining parts taken from reference TRBV5-1 and TRBJ1-5, reads KAGVTQTPRYLIKTRGQQVTLSCSPISGHRSVSWYQQTPGQGLQFLFEYFSETQRNKGNFPGRFSGRQFSNSRSEMNVSTLELGDSALYLCASSFGTNQPQHFGDGTRLSIL.

The V and J genes are TRBV5-1 and TRBJ1-5; tentatively, D is TRBD1 (5 bases). The CDR3 is 14 amino acids. Trimming removed 5 bases from V and 4 bases from J, with 13 bases in between. Germline loops: CDR1 SGHRS, CDR2 YFSETQ. The CDR3 nucleotides are TGCGCCAGCAGTTACGGGGGGGAGAATCAGCCCCAGCATTTT. Its protein product is CASSYGGENQPQHF.

This chain joins TRBV12-2 and TRBJ2-7; whether TRBD1, the table's D call, matches the DNA was not checked. TRBV12-2 is noted as a pseudogene. This CDR3 has 12 residues. The CDR3 DNA follows: TGTGCAAGTCGCCCGCCAGGTGGCGAGCAGTACTTC. Translated: CASRPPGGEQYF.

The chain couples TRBV6-1 to TRBJ2-5, with TRBD1 matching over 9 bases. CDR1 and CDR2 (germline): MNHNS, SASEGT. J lost 13 bases, V lost 5 bases, and 5 bases had no gene match. The CDR3 has 11 residues. CDR3 coding DNA: TGTGCCAGCAGTCTGGGACAGGGATGGTACTTC. Translated, it gives CASSLGQGWYF.

The chain links TRBV5-1 to TRBJ2-1, with D perhaps matching TRBD2 (5 bases). Germline CDR1 SGHRS, CDR2 YFSETQ. Deletions cut 3 bases from V and 6 bases from J, with 7 bases between. The CDR3 length is 12 residues. The DNA of the CDR3 is TGCGCCAGCAGCTCGGGGTTCAATGAGCAGTTCTTC. Translated: CASSSGFNEQFF.

The chain carries TRBV15 and TRBJ2-7; TRBD2 matches 8 bases. Germline values: CDR1 LNHNV, CDR2 YYDKDF (reference sequence). J lost 6 bases, V lost 0 bases, and 10 bases had no gene match. The CDR3 totals 16 residues. The CDR3 loop reads CATSREKSGSFIEQYF. The CDR3 nucleotides are TGTGCCACCAGCAGAGAGAAAAGCGGGAGTTTTATCGAGCAGTACTTC.

This clone was observed once. The V gene is TRBV28, the J gene TRBJ1-5; D is unresolved. CDR3 length: 13 residues. With 7 bases removed from V and 7 bases from J, the gap between germline ends came to 14 bases. In germline, CDR1 is MDHEN, CDR2 SYDVKM. This CDR3 reads CASIPGWVQPQHF. The CDR3 DNA follows: TGTGCCAGCATTCCGGGGTGGGTACAGCCCCAGCATTTT.

The chain joins TRBV11-2 to TRBJ2-7; D perhaps matches TRBD2 (5 bases). V was clipped by 1 base and J by 6 bases, with 10 bases between them. Germline CDR1 and CDR2: SGHAT and FQNNGV. This CDR3 contains 13 residues. This chain's CDR3 is CASSLVAGGEQYF. DNA of the CDR3: TGTGCCAGCAGCTTAGTGGCGGGTGGCGAGCAGTACTTC.